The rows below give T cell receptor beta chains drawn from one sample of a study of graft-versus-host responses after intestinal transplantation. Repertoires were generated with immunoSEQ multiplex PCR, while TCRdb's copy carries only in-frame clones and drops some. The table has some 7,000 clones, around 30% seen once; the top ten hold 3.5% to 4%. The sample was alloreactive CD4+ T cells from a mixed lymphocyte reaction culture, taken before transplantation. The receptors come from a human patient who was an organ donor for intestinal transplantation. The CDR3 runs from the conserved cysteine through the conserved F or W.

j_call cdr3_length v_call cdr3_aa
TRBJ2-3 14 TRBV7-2 CASSPTLRERRQYF
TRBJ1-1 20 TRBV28 CASSFWGLGDRLVGNTEAFF
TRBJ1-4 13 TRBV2 CASGRGTNEKLFF
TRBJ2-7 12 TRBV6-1 CASREALGEQYF
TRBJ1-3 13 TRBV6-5 CASRASPGNTIYF
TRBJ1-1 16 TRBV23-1 CASSQESGPMNTEAFF
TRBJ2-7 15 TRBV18 CASTQLATGRDEQYF
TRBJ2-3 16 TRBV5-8 CASSRPAGGATDTQYF
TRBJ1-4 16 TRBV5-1 CASSLAPTGWDEKLFF
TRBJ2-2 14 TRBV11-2 CASSPPGWTGELFF
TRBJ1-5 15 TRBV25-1 CASSQTGARGQPQHF
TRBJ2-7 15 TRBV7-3 CASSRTSGGAYEQYF
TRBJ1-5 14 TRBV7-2 CASSQRGSNQPQHF
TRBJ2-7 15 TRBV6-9 CASSELAGGSYEQYF
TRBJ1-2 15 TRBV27 CASSFVSGIPYGYTF
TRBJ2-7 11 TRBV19 CASGNYYEQYF
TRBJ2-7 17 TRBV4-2 CASSPQPGLAGLYEQYF
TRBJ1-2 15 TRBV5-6 CASSFQWKRAYGYTF
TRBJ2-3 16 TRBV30 CAWSGIYRGLDRTQYF
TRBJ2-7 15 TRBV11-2 CASSPLAGGSYEQYF
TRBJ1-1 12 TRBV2 CASMKDRPEAFF
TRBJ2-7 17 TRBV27 CASRVSGHRTTYYEQYF
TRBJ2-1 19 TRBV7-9 CASSPPGLYSRSSYNEQFF
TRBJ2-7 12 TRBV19 CASSIERGEQYF
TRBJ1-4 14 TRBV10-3 CAISESTGGEKLFF
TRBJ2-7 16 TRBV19 CASSDPGGSGSYEQYF
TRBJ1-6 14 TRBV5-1 CASSLGDGSSPLHF
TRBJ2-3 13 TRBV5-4 CASGPQGTDTQYF
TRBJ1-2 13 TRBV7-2 CASSLNRIYGYTF
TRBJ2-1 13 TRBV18 CASSPGSRNEQFF
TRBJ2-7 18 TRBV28 CASRPRLAGGNGPYEQYF
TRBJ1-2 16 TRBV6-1 CASSGPRGMGSYGYTF
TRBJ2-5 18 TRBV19 CASSITSGRGLEQETQYF
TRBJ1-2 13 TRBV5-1 CASSRDRHYGYTF
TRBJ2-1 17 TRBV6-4 CASSYLGGANNYMEQFF
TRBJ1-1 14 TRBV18 CASSTGPRGTEAFF
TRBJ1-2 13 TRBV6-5 CTSSYDTNYGYTF
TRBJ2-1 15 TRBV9 CASSVATSWPNEQFF
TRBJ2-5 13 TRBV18 CASSSQGAETQYF
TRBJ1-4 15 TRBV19 CASSGYRATNEKLFF
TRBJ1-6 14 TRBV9 CASSAGTGISPLHF
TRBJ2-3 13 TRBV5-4 CASSPETGSTQYF
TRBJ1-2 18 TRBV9 CASSVPPTREPHNYGYTF